The sequence of this T cell receptor beta chain was determined in a study of cytomegalovirus exposure and HLA in healthy donors. Trimming cost V 3 bases and J 8 bases; bases outside gene matches: 12. This CDR3 is built from 17 residues. The V gene's germline CDR1 is MDHEN and CDR2 SYDVKM. The PCR used 60 Vbeta and 13 Jbeta primers. Authors' processing steps: A later analysis counted about 80 million unique TCR beta chains, some 11 million shared. Assay: immunoSEQ multiplex PCR; the TCRdb copy retains only in-frame clones and omits some. D and trimming come from the DNA, and the V and J calls and clone size come from that table. The table shows approximately 200,000 clones, with about 79% occurring only once.

This TCR derives from a man younger than 35 in good health and CMV-seronegative. Material: PBMCs. This chain links TRBV28 with TRBJ2-1, with 11 bases that match TRBD2. The CDR3 here is CASSFGITSGSTDEQFF. In DNA, the CDR3 is TGTGCCAGCAGTTTCGGAATAACTAGCGGGAGTACGGATGAGCAGTTCTTC. Full variable domain (missing parts from reference TRBV28 and TRBJ2-1): DVKVTQSSRYLVKRTGEKVFLECVQDMDHENMFWYRQDPGLGLRLIYFSYDVKMKEKGDIPEGYSVSREKKERFSLILESASTNQTSMYLCASSFGITSGSTDEQFFGPGTRLTVL.